This TCR beta chain was retrieved from a study of ipilimumab plus nivolumab after autologous stem cell transplantation. Study background: Typical patient got roughly 5 ipilimumab doses and roughly eight nivolumab doses (median).

TCRdb's table, derived via immunoSEQ multiplex PCR, lists solely in-frame clones and lacks some. The sample yields approximately 15,000 clones, 65% to 85% seen once. The CDR3 runs 13 residues. The trim removed 4 bases at V and 3 bases at J, leaving 3 bases unmatched. From germline, CDR1 is LNHDA and CDR2 SQIVND (reference sequence). The sequence was collected from a male donor with diffuse large B-cell lymphoma. The chain links TRBV19 to TRBJ2-7; TRBD2 matches 7 bases. The sequencing used PBMCs, collected in a trial of ipilimumab plus nivolumab as post-transplant consolidation. CDR3 sequence reads: CASSKRGLYEQYF. CDR3 DNA: TGTGCCAGTAGTAAGCGGGGCCTCTACGAGCAGTACTTC.